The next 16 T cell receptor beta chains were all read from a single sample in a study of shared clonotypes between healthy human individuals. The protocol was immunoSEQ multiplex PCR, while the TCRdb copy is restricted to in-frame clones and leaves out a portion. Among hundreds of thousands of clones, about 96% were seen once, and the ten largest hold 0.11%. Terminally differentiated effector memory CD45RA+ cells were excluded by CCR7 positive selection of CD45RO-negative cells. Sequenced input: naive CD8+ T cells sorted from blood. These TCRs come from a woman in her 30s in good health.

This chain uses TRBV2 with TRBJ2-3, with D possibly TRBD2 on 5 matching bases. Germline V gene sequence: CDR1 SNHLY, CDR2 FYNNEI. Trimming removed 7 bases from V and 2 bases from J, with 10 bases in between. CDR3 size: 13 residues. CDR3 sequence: CASTAEPTDTQYF. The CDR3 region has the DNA TGTGCCAGCACAGCGGAACCCACAGATACGCAGTATTTT. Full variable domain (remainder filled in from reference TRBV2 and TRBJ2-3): EPEVTQTPSHQVTQMGQEVILRCVPISNHLYFYWYRQILGQKVEFLVSFYNNEISEKSEIFDDQFSVERPDGSNFTLKIRSTKLEDSAMYFCASTAEPTDTQYFGPGTRLTVL.

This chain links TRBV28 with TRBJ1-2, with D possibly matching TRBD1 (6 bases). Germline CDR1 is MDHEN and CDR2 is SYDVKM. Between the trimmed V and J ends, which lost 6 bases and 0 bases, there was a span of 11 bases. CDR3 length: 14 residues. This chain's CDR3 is CASRPGTPNYGYTF. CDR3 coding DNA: TGTGCCAGCAGGCCCGGGACACCTAACTATGGCTACACCTTC.

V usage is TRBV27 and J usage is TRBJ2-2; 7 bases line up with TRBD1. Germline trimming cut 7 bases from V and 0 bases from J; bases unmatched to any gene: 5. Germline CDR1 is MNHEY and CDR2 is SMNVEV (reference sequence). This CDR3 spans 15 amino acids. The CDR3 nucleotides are TGTGCCAGCAACCCTGGGACAGCGAACACCGGGGAGCTGTTTTTT. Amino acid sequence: CASNPGTANTGELFF.

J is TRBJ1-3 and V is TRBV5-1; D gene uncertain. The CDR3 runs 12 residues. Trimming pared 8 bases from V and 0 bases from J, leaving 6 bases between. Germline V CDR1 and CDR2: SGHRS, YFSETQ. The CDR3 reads CASVDSGNTIYF. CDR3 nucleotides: TGCGCCAGTGTGGACTCTGGAAACACCATATATTTT.

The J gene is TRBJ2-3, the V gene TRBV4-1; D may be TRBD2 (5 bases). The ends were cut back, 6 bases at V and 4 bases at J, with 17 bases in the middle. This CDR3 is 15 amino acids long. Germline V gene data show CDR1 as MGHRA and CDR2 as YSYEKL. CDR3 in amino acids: CASRRLSGPPDTQYF. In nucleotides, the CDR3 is TGCGCCAGCAGAAGACTATCCGGCCCCCCAGATACGCAGTATTTT.

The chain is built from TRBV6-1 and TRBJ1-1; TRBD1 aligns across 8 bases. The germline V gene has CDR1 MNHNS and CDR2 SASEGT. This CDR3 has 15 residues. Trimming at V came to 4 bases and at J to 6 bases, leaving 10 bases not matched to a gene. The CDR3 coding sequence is TGTGCCAGCAGTGTGAGAAGGACAGGGAGGTCTGAAGCTTTCTTT. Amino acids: CASSVRRTGRSEAFF.

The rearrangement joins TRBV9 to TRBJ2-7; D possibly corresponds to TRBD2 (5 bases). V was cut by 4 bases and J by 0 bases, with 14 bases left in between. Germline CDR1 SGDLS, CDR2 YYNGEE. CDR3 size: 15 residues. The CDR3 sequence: CASSNPRESSYEQYF. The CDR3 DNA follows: TGTGCCAGCAGCAACCCCCGGGAAAGCTCCTACGAGCAGTACTTC.

CDR3 DNA sequence: TGTGCCAGCAGCCCCGCGGGGCGGGGGTACGAGCAGTACTTC. It is translated as CASSPAGRGYEQYF. The chain is built from TRBV7-9 and TRBJ2-7; 7 nucleotides line up with TRBD2. Trimming removed 5 bases from V and 4 bases from J; junction bases left unmatched: 8. The germline CDR1 and CDR2 sequences are SEHNR and FQNEAQ (reference sequence). The CDR3 extends over 14 amino acids.

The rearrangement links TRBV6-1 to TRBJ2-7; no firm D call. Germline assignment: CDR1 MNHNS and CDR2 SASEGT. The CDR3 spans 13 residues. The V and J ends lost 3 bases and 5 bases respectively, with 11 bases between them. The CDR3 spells CASSDGSGHEQYF. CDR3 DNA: TGTGCCAGCAGTGATGGGTCAGGTCACGAGCAGTACTTC.

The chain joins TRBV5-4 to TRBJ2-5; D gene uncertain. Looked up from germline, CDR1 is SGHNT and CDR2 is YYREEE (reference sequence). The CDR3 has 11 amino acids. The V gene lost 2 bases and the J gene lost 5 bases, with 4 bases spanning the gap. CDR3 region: CASSFLETQYF. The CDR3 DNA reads TGTGCCAGCAGCTTTCTGGAGACCCAGTACTTC.

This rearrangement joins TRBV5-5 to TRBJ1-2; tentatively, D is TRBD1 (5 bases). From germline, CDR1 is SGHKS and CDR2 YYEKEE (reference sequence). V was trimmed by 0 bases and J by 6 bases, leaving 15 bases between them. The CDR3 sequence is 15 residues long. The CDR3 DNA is TGTGCCAGCAGCTTGGAGCCGCACGCGGGGGATGGCTACACCTTC. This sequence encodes CASSLEPHAGDGYTF. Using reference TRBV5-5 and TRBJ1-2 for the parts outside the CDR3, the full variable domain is DAGVTQSPTHLIKTRGQQVTLRCSPISGHKSVSWYQQVLGQGPQFIFQYYEKEERGRGNFPDRFSARQFPNYSSELNVNALLLGDSALYLCASSLEPHAGDGYTFGSGTRLTVV.

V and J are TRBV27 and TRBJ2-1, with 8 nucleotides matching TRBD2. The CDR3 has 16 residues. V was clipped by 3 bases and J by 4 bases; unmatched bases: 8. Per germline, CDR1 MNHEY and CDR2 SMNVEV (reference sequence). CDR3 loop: CASSFSAGEVYNEQFF. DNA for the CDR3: TGTGCCAGCAGTTTTTCAGCGGGGGAAGTATACAATGAGCAGTTCTTC.

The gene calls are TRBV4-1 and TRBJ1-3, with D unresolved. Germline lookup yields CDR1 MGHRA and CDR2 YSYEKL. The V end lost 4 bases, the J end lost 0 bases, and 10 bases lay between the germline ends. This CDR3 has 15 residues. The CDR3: CASSPDRPSGNTIYF. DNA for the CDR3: TGCGCCAGCAGCCCCGATCGACCCTCTGGAAACACCATATATTTT.

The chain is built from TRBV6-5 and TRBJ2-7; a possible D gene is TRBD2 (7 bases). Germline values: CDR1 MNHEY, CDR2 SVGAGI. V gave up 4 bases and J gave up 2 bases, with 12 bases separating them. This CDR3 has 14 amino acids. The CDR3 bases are TGTGCCAGCAGTTCTTGGGGGGGCCCCTACGAGCAGTACTTC. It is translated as CASSSWGGPYEQYF.

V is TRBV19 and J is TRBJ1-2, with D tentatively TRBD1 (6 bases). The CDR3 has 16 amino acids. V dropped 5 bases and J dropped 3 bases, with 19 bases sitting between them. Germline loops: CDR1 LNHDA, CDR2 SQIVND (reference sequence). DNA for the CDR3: TGTGCCAGTAGTTGGCAGGGGCGGTCTAGGCACTATGGCTACACCTTC. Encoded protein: CASSWQGRSRHYGYTF.

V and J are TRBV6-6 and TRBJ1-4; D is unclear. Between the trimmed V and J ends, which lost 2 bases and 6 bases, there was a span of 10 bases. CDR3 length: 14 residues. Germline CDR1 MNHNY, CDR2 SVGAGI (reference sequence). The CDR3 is CASSYISGYEKLFF. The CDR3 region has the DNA TGTGCCAGCAGTTACATATCGGGTTATGAAAAACTGTTTTTT.